These 15 T cell receptor beta chains were sequenced from one sample in a study of OX40 agonist ivuxolimab in advanced cancers. TCRdb's table, derived via immunoSEQ multiplex PCR, lists solely in-frame clones and lacks some. The sample has around 60,000 clones; 84% are singletons. The sample consisted of CD4+ or CD8+ T cells sorted from blood, taken in a trial of the OX40 agonist ivuxolimab. Every receptor here comes from an adult with an advanced solid tumor such as melanoma, head and neck, liver or kidney cancer.

This chain uses TRBV30 with TRBJ2-7, with 8 bases matching TRBD1. Germline values: CDR1 GTSNPN, CDR2 SVGIG (reference sequence). This CDR3 comprises 13 residues. The J segment lost 2 bases and the V segment lost 5 bases, leaving 5 bases of the junction unmatched. The CDR3 spells CAWVQGAPYEQYF. CDR3 DNA: TGTGCCTGGGTCCAGGGGGCCCCCTACGAGCAGTACTTC.

J is TRBJ2-3 and V is TRBV13; a weak D match, TRBD1 (6 bases). CDR3 size: 15 residues. Germline CDR1 and CDR2: PRHDT and FYEKMQ (reference sequence). V was cut by 2 bases and J by 0 bases, with 9 bases left in between. The CDR3 nucleotides read TGTGCCAGCAGCTTATCAGGGGTGAGCACAGATACGCAGTATTTT. Its protein product is CASSLSGVSTDTQYF.

This rearrangement joins TRBV27 to TRBJ2-7; the match to TRBD2 covers 9 bases. Germline V gene data show CDR1 as MNHEY and CDR2 as SMNVEV (reference sequence). J lost 7 bases, V lost 1 base, and 11 bases had no gene match. This CDR3 has 16 residues. The CDR3 reads CASSLLLAGRPGEQYF. Here the CDR3 DNA reads TGTGCCAGCAGTTTATTGCTAGCGGGGCGACCGGGTGAGCAGTACTTC.

This clone was seen just once. The gene calls are TRBV5-1 and TRBJ2-7, with 9 bases fitting TRBD1. The germline V gene has CDR1 SGHRS and CDR2 YFSETQ. The V and J ends lost 0 bases and 5 bases, in that order; junction bases with no gene match: 6. CDR3 length equals 15 residues. As DNA, the CDR3 is TGCGCCAGCAGCTTGGTCGACAGGGGGTCCCACGAGCAGTACTTC. It translates to CASSLVDRGSHEQYF.

The chain couples TRBV5-1 to TRBJ2-2; 10 nucleotides match TRBD1. V lost 4 bases to trimming and J lost 6 bases; unmatched junction nucleotides: 6. Per the germline V gene, CDR1 is SGHRS and CDR2 is YFSETQ. The length of the CDR3 is 15 residues. As DNA, the CDR3 is TGCGCCAGCAGCGAGCTAGGGACAGGGGCCGGGGAGCTGTTTTTT. This gives the protein CASSELGTGAGELFF.

In its sample, this clone was seen once. The sample contains more than one DNA sequence encoding this CDR3. The chain couples TRBV6-1 to TRBJ2-2; D may correspond to TRBD1 or TRBD2 (5 bases each). CDR3 size: 15 residues. V was cut by 3 bases and J by 7 bases, with 15 bases left in between. CDR1 and CDR2 from the germline V gene are MNHNS and SASEGT. The CDR3 DNA sequence: TGTGCCAGCAGTGACCCCGGGACGAGCGGCGGGGAGCTGTTTTTT. Amino acid sequence: CASSDPGTSGGELFF.

This clone was observed once. This chain connects TRBV7-2 to TRBJ2-5, with 9 positions matching TRBD1. Per the germline V gene, CDR1 is SGHTA and CDR2 is FQGNSA. There are 15 residues in the CDR3. V was clipped by 5 bases and J by 5 bases; unmatched bases: 9. CDR3 in amino acids: CASSRDREVWETQYF. The DNA of the CDR3 is TGTGCCAGCAGCCGGGACAGGGAGGTATGGGAGACCCAGTACTTC.

V is TRBV6-6 and J is TRBJ1-2, with 9 bases identical to TRBD1. Germline lookup yields CDR1 MNHNY and CDR2 SVGAGI (reference sequence). J gave up 7 bases and V 5 bases, and 8 bases lay outside the gene matches. The CDR3 is 14 amino acids. In DNA form, the CDR3 reads TGTGCCAGCAGTCGGGACAGGGATCAGGGTGGCTACACCTTC. The encoded protein is CASSRDRDQGGYTF.

The CDR3 sequence is CASSQATTYEQYF. The CDR3 DNA reads TGTGCCAGCAGCCAAGCGACTACCTACGAGCAGTACTTC. J is TRBJ2-7 and V is TRBV14, with D perhaps matching TRBD2 (5 bases). The CDR3 runs 13 residues. The V gene lost 1 base and the J gene lost 2 bases, with 6 bases spanning the gap. CDR1 and CDR2 (germline): SGHDN, FVKESK.

The CDR3 reads CASSELAGGRGETQYF. The CDR3 bases are TGTGCCAGCAGTGAACTAGCGGGAGGCCGAGGGGAGACCCAGTACTTC. The V call is TRBV2, the J call TRBJ2-5; 11 bases match TRBD2. V was clipped by 2 bases and J by 5 bases; unmatched bases: 7. The germline V gene encodes CDR1 SNHLY and CDR2 FYNNEI. The CDR3 extends over 16 amino acids.

This clone was seen more than once but under ten times. V is TRBV2 and J is TRBJ1-2, with D hard to call. This CDR3 has 14 amino acids. Germline loops: CDR1 SNHLY, CDR2 FYNNEI. Trimming pared 1 base from V and 3 bases from J, leaving 9 bases between. The CDR3 spells CASSEGMADYGYTF. The CDR3 DNA follows: TGTGCCAGCAGTGAAGGAATGGCAGACTATGGCTACACCTTC.

The V gene is TRBV18, the J gene TRBJ2-1; TRBD2 matches at 8 bases. CDR1 is KGHSH, CDR2 LQKENI, per germline. Trimming at V came to 1 base and at J to 5 bases, leaving 1 base not matched to a gene. There are 14 residues in the CDR3. CDR3 coding DNA: TGTGCCAGCTCACCACGGACTAGCAACAATGAGCAGTTCTTC. Amino acids: CASSPRTSNNEQFF.

This clone was detected only once. This chain's CDR3 is CASSYSTPGLNTEAFF. The CDR3, as DNA: TGTGCCAGCAGTTACTCGACCCCAGGTTTGAACACTGAAGCTTTCTTT. The chain employs TRBV6-5 and TRBJ1-1; D is unresolved. The ends were cut back, 0 bases at V and 0 bases at J, with 11 bases in the middle. Germline lookup yields CDR1 MNHEY and CDR2 SVGAGI. There are 16 residues in the CDR3.

V usage is TRBV4-3 and J usage is TRBJ2-3, with 9 positions matching TRBD2. This CDR3 is built from 15 residues. CDR1 is LGHNA, CDR2 YSLEER, per germline. The V and J ends lost 4 bases and 5 bases, in that order; junction bases with no gene match: 7. CDR3 DNA: TGCGCCAGCAGCCCGACTGGCGGGGGGGTAGATACGCAGTATTTT. Its protein is CASSPTGGGVDTQYF.

The chain links TRBV5-1 to TRBJ1-4; TRBD1 aligns across 9 bases. J gave up 6 bases and V 3 bases, and 6 bases lay outside the gene matches. Germline V gene sequence: CDR1 SGHRS, CDR2 YFSETQ. The CDR3 is 15 residues long. In DNA, the CDR3 is TGCGCCAGCAGCTACCTTGGACAGGGGTATGAAAAACTGTTTTTT. This codes for CASSYLGQGYEKLFF. Combining the CDR3 with reference TRBV5-1 and TRBJ1-4 gives the whole variable domain KAGVTQTPRYLIKTRGQQVTLSCSPISGHRSVSWYQQTPGQGLQFLFEYFSETQRNKGNFPGRFSGRQFSNSRSEMNVSTLELGDSALYLCASSYLGQGYEKLFFGSGTQLSVL.